These T cell receptor beta chains were read from a single sample in a study of T cell responses to AZD1222 COVID-19 vaccine. The protocol was immunoSEQ multiplex PCR, while the TCRdb copy is restricted to in-frame clones and leaves out a portion. The sample consists of under 200,000 clones, approximately 92% of them appearing once. Here the sequenced sample was peripheral blood, taken on day 0 of AZD1222 vaccination. The receptors shown here come from an adult in good health. CDR3s include the opening cysteine and the closing phenylalanine or tryptophan. Each record gives: V gene, clone size, J gene, D gene, CDR3 DNA, CDR3 protein. D genes are given only for firm matches. Clone size is stated in some rows and not others, as once, few, many or a class when expanded.

>TRBV18|-|TRBJ1-3|-
TGTGCCAGCTCACCGGTCGGTGCCTCTGGAAACACCATATATTTT
CASSPVGASGNTIYF
>TRBV18|-|TRBJ1-6|-
TGTGCCAGCTCACCAACGACCGTACAGGGCTCACCCCTCCACTTT
CASSPTTVQGSPLHF
>TRBV27|-|TRBJ2-7|-
TGTGCCAGCAGAACCGTACGAAACTCCTACGAGCAGTACTTC
CASRTVRNSYEQYF
>TRBV29-1|few|TRBJ2-5|-
TGCAGCGTTGAAAAGGGGAAGGGAAGGACCCAGTACTTC
CSVEKGKGRTQYF
>TRBV4-2|-|TRBJ1-2|-
TGTGCCAGCAGCCACCCCGGGGGAGGTGGCAGAAAGGGTAACTATGGCTACACCTTC
CASSHPGGGGRKGNYGYTF
>TRBV19|-|TRBJ2-7|TRBD2
TGTGCCAGTAGTACGACGCTGGGTGGGGACTACTGGGAGCAGTACTTC
CASSTTLGGDYWEQYF
>TRBV7-3|-|TRBJ2-1|-
TGTGCCAGCAGCCCTGTGGGACATGCCAGCTCCTACAATGAGCAGTTCTTC
CASSPVGHASSYNEQFF
>TRBV12-3/TRBV12-4|-|TRBJ2-7|-
TGTGCCAGCAGTTTGGGCAGGGAGGTCGAGCAGTACTTC
CASSLGREVEQYF
>TRBV7-9|-|TRBJ1-5|-
TGTGCCAGCAGCTTAGTGGGTGGCGGGGATCCTCGGCCCCAGCATTTT
CASSLVGGGDPRPQHF
>TRBV18|-|TRBJ1-1|TRBD1
TGTGCCATCCCCCAGGGGGCGGTGGATTATGCGCTCATGAACACTGAAGCTTTCTTT
CAIPQGAVDYALMNTEAFF
>TRBV7-8|-|TRBJ1-3|-
TGTGCCAGCAGCTTAGATAGCAGATCTGGAAACACCATATATTTT
CASSLDSRSGNTIYF
>TRBV27|-|TRBJ1-5|TRBD1
TGTGCCAGCAGTCCGGGACAGAAACTTCAGCCCCAGCATTTT
CASSPGQKLQPQHF
>TRBV18|-|TRBJ1-4|-
TGTGCCAGCTCCCGGGGGCAGGGCCGGCTCGAAAAACTGTTTTTT
CASSRGQGRLEKLFF
>TRBV6-6|-|TRBJ1-5|-
TGTGCCAGCAGCTTGGGGACACATAGATCCAATCAGCCCCAGCATTTT
CASSLGTHRSNQPQHF
>TRBV27|-|TRBJ1-1|TRBD1
TGTGCCAGCAGTTCCAAGCCTAGACAGGGGAGGGGCACTGAAGCTTTCTTT
CASSSKPRQGRGTEAFF
>TRBV4-2|-|TRBJ2-7|TRBD2
TGTGCCAGCAGCCAACCTAGCGGGGGTTACTACGAGCAGTACTTC
CASSQPSGGYYEQYF
>TRBV6-2/TRBV6-3|-|TRBJ1-5|TRBD1
TGTGCCAGCAGCGTATGGTCCCCTCCGGGACAGTCCAATCAGCCCCAGCATTTT
CASSVWSPPGQSNQPQHF
>TRBV11-2|-|TRBJ2-7|-
TGTGCCAGCAGCCGTACGACAGGCGCCTACGAGCAGTACTTC
CASSRTTGAYEQYF
>TRBV15|-|TRBJ1-3|-
TGTGCCACCAGCAGAGTCCTAGGGCGGGGCTCTGGAAACACCATATATTTT
CATSRVLGRGSGNTIYF
>TRBV2|once|TRBJ2-6|-
TGTGCCAGCAGTGGTTACAGCTCTGGGGCCAACGTCCTGACTTTC
CASSGYSSGANVLTF
>TRBV10-3|-|TRBJ2-3|TRBD2
TGTGCCATCAGTGAAGTCGGGGGGGTAGATACGCAGTATTTT
CAISEVGGVDTQYF
>TRBV18|-|TRBJ1-4|-
TGTGCCAGCTCCCCCCAAGAGGGGAAGGGTGAAAAACTGTTTTTT
CASSPQEGKGEKLFF
>TRBV5-6|once|TRBJ2-3|TRBD2
TGTGCCAGCAGCTTGGCCCGACTAGCGGGCACAGATACGCAGTATTTT
CASSLARLAGTDTQYF
>TRBV5-5|-|TRBJ2-7|-
TGTGCCAGCAGCTTGGCCCTCCTCGGACAATCCGAGCAGTACTTC
CASSLALLGQSEQYF
>TRBV5-4|-|TRBJ1-1|TRBD1
TGTGCCAGCAGCCCCCCCGACAGGGGAGCTGAAGCTTTCTTT
CASSPPDRGAEAFF
>TRBV4-1|-|TRBJ1-1|-
TGCGCCAGCAGCCAGGGACCGAGGGGGAACACTGAAGCTTTCTTT
CASSQGPRGNTEAFF
>TRBV3-1/TRBV3-2|-|TRBJ1-2|TRBD1
TGTGCCAGCAGCCCCCGTAATAAGACAGGGGGTAATGGCTACACCTTC
CASSPRNKTGGNGYTF
>TRBV7-2|-|TRBJ1-1|-
TGTGCCAGCAGCCACAGACAGAGCATGAACACTGAAGCTTTCTTT
CASSHRQSMNTEAFF
>TRBV28|-|TRBJ2-6|TRBD2
TGTGCCAGCAGTTTCCCCCTAGGTGGCGGGAGTCGATCACTAAGCTCTGGGGCCAACGTCCTGACTTTC
CASSFPLGGGSRSLSSGANVLTF
>TRBV6-5|-|TRBJ2-7|-
TGTGCCAGCAGCAGGGGTCGGACCTACGAGCAGTACTTC
CASSRGRTYEQYF
>TRBV2|-|TRBJ2-3|-
TGTGCCAGCGGGGGCCGAGGGAGCACAGATACGCAGTATTTT
CASGGRGSTDTQYF
>TRBV19|-|TRBJ2-4|-
TGTGCCAGTAGTCCCAATACGGGGGTCGGCAAAAACATTCAGTACTTC
CASSPNTGVGKNIQYF
>TRBV6-5|-|TRBJ2-1|TRBD1
TGTGCCAGCAGTTACTCTCGGACAGGGGAGGGCAATGAGCAGTTCTTC
CASSYSRTGEGNEQFF
>TRBV7-9|-|TRBJ2-3|-
TGTGCCAGCAGCTTGGGCAGGGCTAGCACAGATACGCAGTATTTT
CASSLGRASTDTQYF
>TRBV7-2|-|TRBJ1-2|-
TGTGCCAGCAGCTTGTCAGGGACCAACTATGGCTACACCTTC
CASSLSGTNYGYTF
>TRBV4-2|-|TRBJ1-5|TRBD1
TGTGCCAGCAGCCGGACAGGGGTGGGCAATCAGCCCCAGCATTTT
CASSRTGVGNQPQHF
>TRBV6-5|-|TRBJ2-7|TRBD1
TGTGCCAGCAGTTACTCGGGACAGCGTCAGGACGAGCAGTACTTC
CASSYSGQRQDEQYF
>TRBV7-2|-|TRBJ2-3|-
TGTGCCAGCAGCCCGAGGGGAGTAGATACGCAGTATTTT
CASSPRGVDTQYF
>TRBV2|-|TRBJ2-1|-
TGTGCCAGCAGTGAAGACCGTTCCTACAATGAGCAGTTCTTC
CASSEDRSYNEQFF
>TRBV13|-|TRBJ2-5|-
TGTGCCAGCAGCTTAGGACAGAACGGCGGGACCCAGTACTTC
CASSLGQNGGTQYF
>TRBV3-1/TRBV3-2|-|TRBJ1-2|-
TGTGCCAGCAAAATGCATCCCTATGGCTACACCTTC
CASKMHPYGYTF
>TRBV12-3/TRBV12-4|-|TRBJ1-4|-
TGTGCCAGCAGTTTCGGAGAAAATGAAAAACTGTTTTTT
CASSFGENEKLFF
>TRBV12-3/TRBV12-4|few|TRBJ2-7|-
TGTGCCAGCAGTTTCCGAAGGCAAGAGCAGTACTTC
CASSFRRQEQYF
>TRBV5-1|few|TRBJ2-7|TRBD1
TGCGCCAGCAGCCCCGGACAGGGGGGGCCCTACGAGCAGTACTTC
CASSPGQGGPYEQYF
>TRBV10-3|-|TRBJ2-5|TRBD2
TGTGCCATCAGTGATCCGAGCGGGGGGCGTGAGACCCAGTACTTC
CAISDPSGGRETQYF
>TRBV7-9|-|TRBJ2-2|-
TGTGCCAGCAGCTTGGTACAGCTAAACACCGGGGAGCTGTTTTTT
CASSLVQLNTGELFF
>TRBV29-1|once|TRBJ1-2|-
TGCAGCGCCGGACAGCCTAACTATGGCTACACCTTC
CSAGQPNYGYTF
>TRBV3-1/TRBV3-2|-|TRBJ1-1|-
TGTGCCAGCAGCCAAGTCGGAACTGAAGCTTTCTTT
CASSQVGTEAFF
>TRBV19|-|TRBJ1-5|TRBD1
TGTGCCAGTAGTAGGGGGGACAGCTACAATCAGCCCCAGCATTTT
CASSRGDSYNQPQHF